This is a list of T cell receptor beta chains from one sample in a study of CD8+ T cells in alopecia areata. Using immunoSEQ multiplex PCR, the repertoire was profiled, and TCRdb retains in-frame clones only, with some absent. The repertoire holds 90,000 to 130,000 clones, with roughly 50% as singletons. The sample consisted of CD8+ T cells sorted from blood, taken at week 24, from a patient treated with tofacitinib. The receptors were gathered from a human donor with alopecia areata. Both conserved end residues are part of each CDR3. Each record gives: V gene, D gene, clone size, J gene, CDR3 protein, CDR3 DNA. D genes are given only for firm matches. Size is stated for part of the rows, as once, few or many counts, or as a class when the clone is expanded.

V gene: TRBV6-6; D gene: -; clone size: once; J gene: TRBJ2-2; CDR3 protein: CASRPVGGPGELFF; CDR3 DNA: TGTGCCAGCAGGCCAGTGGGGGGCCCCGGGGAGCTGTTTTTT
V gene: TRBV10-2; D gene: -; clone size: once; J gene: TRBJ1-2; CDR3 protein: CASSEGFNYGYTF; CDR3 DNA: TGCGCCAGCAGTGAAGGTTTTAACTATGGCTACACCTTC
V gene: TRBV7-9; D gene: TRBD1; clone size: -; J gene: TRBJ2-7; CDR3 protein: CASSQEGTGEGYEQYF; CDR3 DNA: TGTGCCAGCAGCCAAGAGGGGACAGGGGAAGGGTACGAGCAGTACTTC
V gene: TRBV19; D gene: TRBD1; clone size: -; J gene: TRBJ1-1; CDR3 protein: CASRTGRTEAFF; CDR3 DNA: TGTGCCAGTAGGACAGGGCGCACTGAAGCTTTCTTT
V gene: TRBV27; D gene: TRBD2; clone size: -; J gene: TRBJ2-1; CDR3 protein: CASSFSGGAWNEQFF; CDR3 DNA: TGTGCCAGCAGTTTCAGCGGGGGGGCCTGGAATGAGCAGTTCTTC
V gene: TRBV6-4; D gene: -; clone size: few; J gene: TRBJ2-6; CDR3 protein: CASSQDSSGANVLTF; CDR3 DNA: TGTGCCAGCAGCCAAGACAGCTCTGGGGCCAACGTCCTGACTTTC
V gene: TRBV5-1; D gene: -; clone size: -; J gene: TRBJ2-7; CDR3 protein: CASSSGDYEQYF; CDR3 DNA: TGCGCCAGCAGCTCGGGGGACTACGAGCAGTACTTC
V gene: TRBV30; D gene: -; clone size: -; J gene: TRBJ2-7; CDR3 protein: CAWSVDQVDEQYF; CDR3 DNA: TGTGCCTGGAGTGTGGACCAAGTGGACGAGCAGTACTTC
V gene: TRBV29-1; D gene: -; clone size: -; J gene: TRBJ2-1; CDR3 protein: CSVEGEDEQFF; CDR3 DNA: TGCAGCGTTGAAGGGGAAGATGAGCAGTTCTTC
V gene: TRBV4-3; D gene: TRBD2; clone size: -; J gene: TRBJ2-1; CDR3 protein: CASSLPPTGGADEQFF; CDR3 DNA: TGCGCCAGCAGCTTACCCCCTACGGGGGGGGCGGATGAGCAGTTCTTC
V gene: TRBV6-5; D gene: TRBD1; clone size: -; J gene: TRBJ1-1; CDR3 protein: CASSYSEGAEAFF; CDR3 DNA: TGTGCCAGCAGTTACTCGGAGGGGGCGGAAGCTTTCTTT
V gene: TRBV21-1; D gene: -; clone size: many; J gene: TRBJ2-3; CDR3 protein: CASSKGGPDTQYF; CDR3 DNA: TGTGCCAGCAGCAAGGGGGGGCCAGATACGCAGTATTTT
V gene: TRBV27; D gene: TRBD2; clone size: -; J gene: TRBJ2-7; CDR3 protein: CASSFAGGYEQYF; CDR3 DNA: TGTGCCAGCAGTTTCGCGGGGGGTTACGAGCAGTACTTC
V gene: TRBV7-9; D gene: TRBD1; clone size: -; J gene: TRBJ1-1; CDR3 protein: CASSSGGPEAFF; CDR3 DNA: TGTGCCAGCAGCTCAGGGGGGCCTGAGGCTTTCTTT
V gene: TRBV6-5; D gene: -; clone size: -; J gene: TRBJ2-5; CDR3 protein: CASRPGGGETQYF; CDR3 DNA: TGTGCCAGCCGTCCCGGGGGCGGGGAGACCCAGTACTTC
V gene: TRBV5-6; D gene: -; clone size: few; J gene: TRBJ1-1; CDR3 protein: CASSFVSTEAFF; CDR3 DNA: TGTGCCAGCAGCTTCGTGTCCACTGAAGCTTTCTTT
V gene: TRBV6-5; D gene: -; clone size: -; J gene: TRBJ1-1; CDR3 protein: CASSSPQGLGTEAFF; CDR3 DNA: TGTGCCAGCAGTTCACCCCAAGGGTTAGGCACTGAAGCTTTCTTT
V gene: TRBV2; D gene: TRBD2; clone size: -; J gene: TRBJ2-3; CDR3 protein: CASSSGVADTQYF; CDR3 DNA: TGTGCCAGCAGTAGCGGGGTGGCAGATACGCAGTATTTT
V gene: TRBV7-9; D gene: -; clone size: few; J gene: TRBJ1-2; CDR3 protein: CAIPGNYGYTF; CDR3 DNA: TGTGCCATTCCGGGAAACTATGGCTACACCTTC
V gene: TRBV5-4; D gene: -; clone size: few; J gene: TRBJ2-1; CDR3 protein: CASSGDNYNEQFF; CDR3 DNA: TGTGCCAGCAGCGGCGACAACTACAATGAGCAGTTCTTC
V gene: TRBV5-6; D gene: -; clone size: -; J gene: TRBJ1-6; CDR3 protein: CASSLAGVLDSPLHF; CDR3 DNA: TGTGCCAGCAGCCTCGCCGGCGTCCTTGATTCACCCCTCCACTTT
V gene: TRBV5-6; D gene: TRBD1; clone size: -; J gene: TRBJ1-1; CDR3 protein: CASCVGTGLTEAFF; CDR3 DNA: TGTGCCAGCTGTGTTGGGACAGGGCTCACTGAAGCTTTCTTT
V gene: TRBV15; D gene: -; clone size: -; J gene: TRBJ2-7; CDR3 protein: CATSRRTAADEQYF; CDR3 DNA: TGTGCCACCAGCAGGAGGACCGCAGCCGACGAGCAGTACTTC
V gene: TRBV29-1; D gene: TRBD1; clone size: few; J gene: TRBJ2-7; CDR3 protein: CSVAGQDYEQYF; CDR3 DNA: TGCAGCGTTGCCGGACAGGACTACGAGCAGTACTTC
V gene: TRBV9; D gene: -; clone size: -; J gene: TRBJ2-1; CDR3 protein: CASSVDMRVEQFF; CDR3 DNA: TGTGCCAGCAGCGTAGATATGAGGGTTGAGCAGTTCTTC
V gene: TRBV7-9; D gene: TRBD1; clone size: -; J gene: TRBJ2-2; CDR3 protein: CASSHWTGNTGELFF; CDR3 DNA: TGTGCCAGCAGCCATTGGACAGGGAACACCGGGGAGCTGTTTTTT
V gene: TRBV5-6; D gene: -; clone size: -; J gene: TRBJ1-5; CDR3 protein: CASSLARGQPQHF; CDR3 DNA: TGTGCCAGCAGCTTGGCCCGAGGCCAGCCCCAGCATTTT
V gene: TRBV7-2; D gene: -; clone size: once; J gene: TRBJ1-1; CDR3 protein: CASSSRGGYTEAFF; CDR3 DNA: TGTGCCAGCAGCTCAAGAGGGGGGTATACTGAAGCTTTCTTT
V gene: TRBV5-1; D gene: -; clone size: -; J gene: TRBJ1-2; CDR3 protein: CASSPRSPGDGYTF; CDR3 DNA: TGCGCCAGCAGCCCCAGGTCACCGGGCGATGGCTACACCTTC
V gene: TRBV30; D gene: -; clone size: -; J gene: TRBJ1-1; CDR3 protein: CAWSTGGEAFF; CDR3 DNA: TGTGCCTGGAGTACGGGGGGTGAAGCTTTCTTT
V gene: TRBV5-6; D gene: -; clone size: few; J gene: TRBJ2-7; CDR3 protein: CASSHRDGGPEQYF; CDR3 DNA: TGTGCCAGCAGCCACCGGGACGGGGGCCCCGAGCAGTACTTC
V gene: TRBV6-1; D gene: -; clone size: -; J gene: TRBJ1-1; CDR3 protein: CASSPDSTEAFF; CDR3 DNA: TGTGCCAGCAGTCCAGACTCGACTGAAGCTTTCTTT
V gene: TRBV29-1; D gene: TRBD2; clone size: few; J gene: TRBJ2-2; CDR3 protein: CSVESQRGYTGELFF; CDR3 DNA: TGCAGCGTTGAATCCCAGCGGGGATACACCGGGGAGCTGTTTTTT
V gene: TRBV10-3; D gene: -; clone size: -; J gene: TRBJ2-7; CDR3 protein: CAISEGRSISYEQYF; CDR3 DNA: TGTGCCATCAGTGAAGGCAGGAGTATATCCTACGAGCAGTACTTC
V gene: TRBV7-9; D gene: -; clone size: -; J gene: TRBJ2-7; CDR3 protein: CASSPWDSTYEQYF; CDR3 DNA: TGTGCCAGCAGCCCCTGGGACTCGACCTACGAGCAGTACTTC
V gene: TRBV13; D gene: TRBD1; clone size: -; J gene: TRBJ1-1; CDR3 protein: CASSAGGGNTEAFF; CDR3 DNA: TGTGCCAGCAGCGCAGGGGGCGGGAACACTGAAGCTTTCTTT
V gene: TRBV9; D gene: TRBD1; clone size: -; J gene: TRBJ1-2; CDR3 protein: CASSVVGQGEGYTF; CDR3 DNA: TGTGCCAGCAGCGTAGTTGGGCAGGGGGAAGGCTACACCTTC
V gene: TRBV7-9; D gene: -; clone size: -; J gene: TRBJ2-1; CDR3 protein: CASSLMDGRFF; CDR3 DNA: TGTGCCAGCAGCTTGATGGACGGACGGTTCTTC
V gene: TRBV13; D gene: -; clone size: -; J gene: TRBJ2-7; CDR3 protein: CASREKYEQYF; CDR3 DNA: TGTGCCAGCAGGGAGAAATACGAGCAGTACTTC
V gene: TRBV27; D gene: TRBD1; clone size: few; J gene: TRBJ2-1; CDR3 protein: CASSFGQGLYNEQFF; CDR3 DNA: TGTGCCAGCAGTTTTGGACAGGGGCTCTACAATGAGCAGTTCTTC
V gene: TRBV18; D gene: -; clone size: few; J gene: TRBJ1-5; CDR3 protein: CASSPPTSNQPQHF; CDR3 DNA: TGTGCCAGCTCACCACCTACGAGCAATCAGCCCCAGCATTTT
V gene: TRBV7-9; D gene: TRBD2; clone size: once; J gene: TRBJ2-1; CDR3 protein: CASSLGGGLVNEQFF; CDR3 DNA: TGTGCCAGCAGCTTGGGCGGGGGGTTGGTCAATGAGCAGTTCTTC
V gene: TRBV2; D gene: -; clone size: -; J gene: TRBJ1-2; CDR3 protein: CAGTRQLDYGYTF; CDR3 DNA: TGTGCCGGGACCAGACAGTTGGACTATGGCTACACCTTC
V gene: TRBV13; D gene: TRBD2; clone size: -; J gene: TRBJ2-7; CDR3 protein: CASSQGLAYEQYF; CDR3 DNA: TGTGCCAGCAGCCAAGGACTAGCGTACGAGCAGTACTTC
V gene: TRBV6-5; D gene: TRBD1; clone size: -; J gene: TRBJ1-2; CDR3 protein: CASSYARTGTDYGYTF; CDR3 DNA: TGTGCCAGCAGTTACGCAAGGACAGGGACTGACTATGGCTACACCTTC
V gene: TRBV6-5; D gene: -; clone size: -; J gene: TRBJ2-4; CDR3 protein: CASSLDSWEQNIQYF; CDR3 DNA: TGTGCCAGCAGCTTAGACTCCTGGGAGCAAAACATTCAGTACTTC
V gene: TRBV30; D gene: -; clone size: -; J gene: TRBJ2-7; CDR3 protein: CAWKGGGSSYEQYF; CDR3 DNA: TGTGCCTGGAAGGGGGGCGGAAGCTCCTACGAGCAGTACTTC
V gene: TRBV29-1; D gene: -; clone size: few; J gene: TRBJ1-2; CDR3 protein: CSVVGGRAYGYTF; CDR3 DNA: TGCAGCGTTGTGGGTGGCAGGGCGTATGGCTACACCTTC
V gene: TRBV29-1; D gene: TRBD1; clone size: -; J gene: TRBJ1-2; CDR3 protein: CSVAGDSHRTF; CDR3 DNA: TGCAGCGTTGCCGGGGACAGCCATCGCACCTTC
V gene: TRBV2; D gene: -; clone size: many; J gene: TRBJ1-1; CDR3 protein: CASSEGVNTEAFF; CDR3 DNA: TGTGCCAGCAGTGAAGGAGTGAACACTGAAGCTTTCTTT